These 8 T cell receptor beta chains were all obtained from the same sample, sequenced in a study of T cell repertoires in cytomegalovirus infection (dated by TCRdb to 2018 to 2020). Instrument on record: Illumina HiSeq 1500. TCRdb trimmed public reads at Q25 via fastp, called clones via MiXCR and kept in-frame beta chains. Duplicate CDR3 protein sequences are folded into a single record with the most common DNA and genes. In this sample the table shows 290,000 or so distinct CDR3 sequences, about a quarter of which occur a single time. The ten top clones hold 11% to 15% of the sample. Sequencing input: PBMCs. Receptors were obtained from a human donor in good health (CMV status not recorded). Some clones in this sample may be carry-over from other donors' samples.

The V call is TRBV20-1, the J call TRBJ1-1; no firm D call. Trimming removed 4 bases at V and 1 base at J, with 4 bases between. The CDR3 contains 11 residues. CDR1 DFQATT and CDR2 SNEGSKA come from the germline V gene (reference sequence). Here the CDR3 DNA reads TGCAGTGCTACCGAGAACACTGAAGCTTTCTTT. Translating gives CSATENTEAFF.

The gene calls are TRBV15 and TRBJ2-3; D not resolved. The CDR3 sequence is 16 residues long. The V gene's germline CDR1 is LNHNV and CDR2 YYDKDF (reference sequence). V lost 3 bases and J 1 base, leaving 14 bases between the germline ends. The CDR3 nucleotides are TGTGCCACCAGCAGGAGGACCGCATCCGGCACAGATACGCAGTATTTT. Residues: CATSRRTASGTDTQYF.

This clonotype was seen a handful of times. In DNA, the CDR3 is TGCGCCAGCAGCTTGGGGCCGGACACCCACTATGGCTACACCTTC. It yields the protein CASSLGPDTHYGYTF. The J gene is TRBJ1-2, the V gene TRBV5-1, with D possibly being TRBD1 (5 bases). CDR1 SGHRS and CDR2 YFSETQ come from the germline V gene. The V end lost 0 bases, the J end lost 3 bases, and 12 bases lay between the germline ends. The CDR3 is 15 residues long.

This clonotype occurred many times. The chain employs TRBV7-4 and TRBJ2-3, with D perhaps given as TRBD1 or TRBD2 (5 bases each). The CDR3 has 16 amino acids. Per germline, CDR1 SGHVT and CDR2 SQSDAQ. V lost 5 bases, J lost 2 bases, and 17 bases lay in between. In nucleotides, the CDR3 is TGTGCCAGCAGCCCCCGGGGACGGATCCTCACAGATACGCAGTATTTT. Protein product: CASSPRGRILTDTQYF.

This chain connects TRBV14 to TRBJ1-6; D is unresolved. CDR3 length: 14 amino acids. With 3 bases removed from V and 6 bases from J, the gap between germline ends came to 9 bases. The germline CDR1 and CDR2 sequences are SGHDN and FVKESK. As DNA, the CDR3 is TGTGCCAGCAGCCAGACGACCCCTAATTCACCCCTCCACTTT. Translating gives CASSQTTPNSPLHF.

This clonotype was observed a handful of times. This rearrangement joins TRBV10-3 to TRBJ1-1; TRBD1 matches 7 bases. Germline assignment: CDR1 ENHRY and CDR2 SYGVKD. Trimming took 6 bases from V and 1 from J; bases not matched to a gene: 5. This CDR3 comprises 14 residues. CDR3 sequence reads: CAIRTGTENTEAFF. The DNA for the CDR3 is TGTGCCATCAGGACCGGGACAGAGAACACTGAAGCTTTCTTT.

This chain uses TRBV7-3 with TRBJ2-1; 9 nucleotides line up with TRBD2. The CDR3 extends over 17 amino acids. Germline assignment: CDR1 SGHTA and CDR2 FQGTGA. Trimming removed 2 bases from V and 6 bases from J; junction bases left unmatched: 11. In DNA form, the CDR3 reads TGTGCCAGCAGCTTAGGCGCCTCGCGGGGGGGGTTCAATGAGCAGTTCTTC. It specifies CASSLGASRGGFNEQFF.

J is TRBJ2-7 and V is TRBV20-1; 15 nucleotides align to TRBD2. With 5 bases clipped from V and 6 bases from J, the junction kept 17 bases outside the gene matches. This CDR3 spans 18 amino acids. CDR1 and CDR2 from the germline V gene are DFQATT and SNEGSKA (reference sequence). Here the CDR3 DNA reads TGCAGTGCTTCAGGGCGGACTAGCGGGAGGGCCTTGATATCCGAGCAGTACTTC. Translated: CSASGRTSGRALISEQYF.